The next 23 T cell receptor beta chains were all read from a single sample in a study of cytotoxic CD8 clonotypes in ibrutinib-treated CLL. Generated by immunoSEQ multiplex PCR, the TCRdb table keeps only in-frame clones and is missing some. Of hundreds of thousands of clones in the sample, nearly 80% were seen once. Source: PBMCs, taken after 12 months of ibrutinib treatment. The receptors originated from a human donor with chronic lymphocytic leukemia.

The V gene is TRBV11-2, the J gene TRBJ2-1, with 8 nucleotides matching TRBD1. V was pared by 4 bases and J by 8 bases, with 19 bases of the junction left unmatched. Germline lookup yields CDR1 SGHAT and CDR2 FQNNGV. The CDR3 totals 18 residues. The chain's CDR3 is CASSSGRRGPLSRDEQFF. The CDR3 region has the DNA TGTGCCAGCAGCTCGGGGCGCAGGGGGCCCCTTAGTAGGGATGAGCAGTTCTTC. The complete variable domain, with remaining parts taken from reference TRBV11-2 and TRBJ2-1, reads EAGVAQSPRYKIIEKRQSVAFWCNPISGHATLYWYQQILGQGPKLLIQFQNNGVVDDSQLPKDRFSAERLKGVDSTLKIQPAKLEDSAVYLCASSSGRRGPLSRDEQFFGPGTRLTVL.

The chain carries TRBV5-1 and TRBJ2-7; D is perhaps TRBD1 (6 bases). V gave up 4 bases and J gave up 0 bases, with 11 bases separating them. The CDR3 is 14 amino acids. Germline V gene data show CDR1 as SGHRS and CDR2 as YFSETQ. The CDR3 reads CASSRDIFSYEQYF. In DNA, the CDR3 is TGCGCCAGCAGCAGGGACATTTTCTCCTACGAGCAGTACTTC.

This clone occurred a few times. The rearrangement joins TRBV5-1 to TRBJ2-1; 10 bases agree with TRBD1. The J segment lost 7 bases and the V segment lost 5 bases, leaving 6 bases of the junction unmatched. CDR1 SGHRS and CDR2 YFSETQ come from the germline V gene. The CDR3 covers 14 residues. In DNA form, the CDR3 reads TGCGCCAGCAGAGGGGGACAGGGGAAGAATGAGCAGTTCTTC. This sequence encodes CASRGGQGKNEQFF.

This clone was counted only a few times. The chain combines TRBV18 with TRBJ1-3, with D unclear. Germline lookup yields CDR1 KGHSH and CDR2 LQKENI. This CDR3 has 14 residues. V was pared by 3 bases and J by 0 bases, with 6 bases between. CDR3 in DNA: TGTGCCAGCTCACCCCCTCCCTCTGGAAACACCATATATTTT. Translating gives CASSPPPSGNTIYF.

The chain couples TRBV28 to TRBJ2-1; 8 bases match TRBD1. This CDR3 has 13 residues. The V gene end was trimmed by 5 bases and the J gene end by 10 bases; junction bases not matched to a gene: 7. CDR1 and CDR2 (germline): MDHEN, SYDVKM. CDR3 nucleotide sequence: TGTGCCAGCAGTGTGGGACAGGCCCCCGAGCAGTTCTTC. It yields the protein CASSVGQAPEQFF.

This clone was seen more than once but under ten times. The chain uses TRBV11-1 and TRBJ2-3; 9 positions match TRBD1. There are 15 residues in the CDR3. After removal of 1 base from V and 2 bases from J, the junction contained 1 base not matched to a gene. CDR1 is SGHAT and CDR2 is FQDESV in the germline V gene (reference sequence). The CDR3 sequence: CASSLGTGDTDTQYF. CDR3 nucleotide sequence: TGTGCCAGCAGCTTAGGGACAGGGGACACAGATACGCAGTATTTT.

The V and J genes are TRBV6-6 and TRBJ1-6; D possibly corresponds to TRBD1 (5 bases). Germline V gene data show CDR1 as MNHNY and CDR2 as SVGAGI (reference sequence). CDR3 size: 14 residues. Trimming took 2 bases from V and 7 from J, leaving 9 bases between them. CDR3 sequence: CASSYSQGNSPLHF. The CDR3 nucleotides are TGTGCCAGCAGTTACAGCCAGGGAAATTCACCCCTCCACTTT.

The chain couples TRBV4-1 to TRBJ2-1; 10 bases are a match to TRBD2. Unmatched junction bases numbered 4, after V lost 1 base and J lost 1 base. The CDR3 loop spans 17 amino acids. Looked up from germline, CDR1 is MGHRA and CDR2 is YSYEKL. The DNA of the CDR3 is TGCGCCAGCAGCCAAGTGAAAGCGGGGGGGTCCTACAATGAGCAGTTCTTC. It yields the protein CASSQVKAGGSYNEQFF.

V gene TRBV27 combines with J gene TRBJ2-1, with 7 positions matching TRBD2. Germline V CDR1 and CDR2: MNHEY, SMNVEV (reference sequence). The V segment lost 5 bases and the J segment 4 bases; nucleotides outside the gene matches: 2. This CDR3 has 13 residues. The CDR3 DNA reads as TGTGCCAGCAGTGAGGGACTATACAATGAGCAGTTCTTC. Residues: CASSEGLYNEQFF.

This rearrangement joins TRBV28 to TRBJ1-5, with D possibly TRBD1 on 5 matching bases. The CDR3 consists of 14 residues. Between the trimmed V and J ends, which lost 4 bases and 3 bases, there was a span of 10 bases. Germline CDR1 and CDR2: MDHEN and SYDVKM. The CDR3 loop is CASSSYRINQPQHF. CDR3 coding DNA: TGTGCCAGCAGTTCCTACAGGATCAATCAGCCCCAGCATTTT.

The J gene is TRBJ1-2, the V gene TRBV19; maybe TRBD1 (5 bases). Germline assignment: CDR1 LNHDA and CDR2 SQIVND (reference sequence). The CDR3 is 17 residues long. Trimming took off 7 bases at V and 0 bases at J, with 21 bases between the two ends. The CDR3 sequence: CASTITLQGAPNYGYTF. The CDR3, as DNA: TGTGCCAGTACCATTACTTTGCAAGGGGCCCCTAACTATGGCTACACCTTC.

The chain recombines TRBV28 with TRBJ2-7, with 8 bases matching TRBD2. V shed 4 bases, J shed 6 bases, and the junction held 5 bases outside the gene matches. CDR1 MDHEN and CDR2 SYDVKM come from the germline V gene. The CDR3 loop spans 13 amino acids. CDR3 sequence reads: CASSSRGGPEQYF. In DNA form, the CDR3 reads TGTGCCAGCAGTTCCCGGGGGGGACCCGAGCAGTACTTC.

V gene TRBV5-4 combines with J gene TRBJ1-2; D uncertain. V lost 0 bases, J lost 6 bases, and 9 bases lay in between. CDR1 SGHNT and CDR2 YYREEE come from the germline V gene (reference sequence). This CDR3 has 13 amino acids. Here the CDR3 reads CASSLGSGNGYTF. CDR3 in DNA: TGTGCCAGCAGCTTGGGGTCAGGCAATGGCTACACCTTC.

The chain uses TRBV7-9 and TRBJ1-4; D is undetermined. Germline CDR1 and CDR2: SEHNR and FQNEAQ (reference sequence). Trimming pared 5 bases from V and 6 bases from J, leaving 13 bases between. The CDR3 has 14 residues. The CDR3: CASSLGVAYEKLFF. CDR3 nucleotides: TGTGCCAGCAGCCTTGGTGTCGCGTATGAAAAACTGTTTTTT.

This clone was detected ten times or more. Within the sample, other DNA sequences also encode this same CDR3. The chain's CDR3 is CASRTGATNEQYF. As DNA, the CDR3 is TGTGCCAGCCGGACAGGGGCAACCAACGAGCAGTACTTC. The rearrangement uses TRBV27 and TRBJ2-7, with 9 bases lining up with TRBD1. Trimming removed 8 bases from V and 5 bases from J; junction bases left unmatched: 7. This CDR3 comprises 13 residues. Looked up from germline, CDR1 is MNHEY and CDR2 is SMNVEV (reference sequence).

The rearrangement uses TRBV19 and TRBJ1-5; D is undetermined. Germline CDR1 and CDR2: LNHDA and SQIVND (reference sequence). Trimming shortened V by 0 bases and J by 4 bases, and 10 bases separated the two germline ends. The CDR3 loop spans 15 amino acids. CDR3 DNA: TGTGCCAGTAGTATAGACAGGAGCGGGAATCAGCCCCAGCATTTT. Translation gives CASSIDRSGNQPQHF.

This sequence joins TRBV27 and TRBJ1-5, with D hard to call. This CDR3 is built from 15 residues. V shed 5 bases and J shed 5 bases, with 16 bases lying between them. Germline CDR1 and CDR2: MNHEY and SMNVEV (reference sequence). In DNA form, the CDR3 reads TGTGCCAGCAGTCCCGGACCCCGCGGGGATCAGCCCCAGCATTTT. Its translation: CASSPGPRGDQPQHF.

The CDR3, as DNA: TGTGCCAGCAGCCCACCCTCGTGGGGTAGCGGGGAGGTAGAGCAGTTCTTC. Encoded protein: CASSPPSWGSGEVEQFF. The genes are TRBV9 and TRBJ2-1; 8 bases fit TRBD2. Germline assignment: CDR1 SGDLS and CDR2 YYNGEE. Unmatched junction bases numbered 19, after V lost 4 bases and J lost 10 bases. The CDR3 spans 17 residues.

The V gene is TRBV5-4, the J gene TRBJ2-7; TRBD2 matches at 7 bases. The CDR3 totals 16 residues. With V trimmed by 4 bases and J by 5 bases, 15 bases remained unmatched. Germline assignment: CDR1 SGHNT and CDR2 YYREEE (reference sequence). The CDR3 nucleotides read TGTGCCAGCAGCCGTCCTGGGGCGGGAGCGGGACACGAGCAGTACTTC. Translation gives CASSRPGAGAGHEQYF.

The chain carries TRBV7-9 and TRBJ2-7; D assignment may be TRBD1 or TRBD2 (5 bases each). The CDR3 has 14 residues. The germline gives CDR1 SEHNR, CDR2 FQNEAQ (reference sequence). Deletions cut 4 bases from V and 5 bases from J, with 15 bases between. CDR3 sequence reads: CASSSRDGGNEQYF. Here the CDR3 DNA reads TGTGCCAGCAGCTCCCGGGACGGCGGCAACGAGCAGTACTTC.

A few counts support this clone. The chain uses TRBV5-1 and TRBJ1-2; D gene unclear. V gave up 0 bases and J gave up 8 bases, with 11 bases separating them. This CDR3 spans 13 amino acids. Germline V gene data show CDR1 as SGHRS and CDR2 as YFSETQ. CDR3 coding DNA: TGCGCCAGCAGCTTGGCCGTCTCCGCGGGCTACACCTTC. It translates to CASSLAVSAGYTF. Drawing the rest from reference TRBV5-1 and TRBJ1-2, the complete variable domain is KAGVTQTPRYLIKTRGQQVTLSCSPISGHRSVSWYQQTPGQGLQFLFEYFSETQRNKGNFPGRFSGRQFSNSRSEMNVSTLELGDSALYLCASSLAVSAGYTFGSGTRLTVV.

The chain is built from TRBV28 and TRBJ2-7, with TRBD1 matching 9 bases. Per the germline V gene, CDR1 is MDHEN and CDR2 is SYDVKM. There are 15 residues in the CDR3. The J segment lost 3 bases and the V segment lost 6 bases, leaving 9 bases of the junction unmatched. CDR3 region: CASSPGTGRDYEQYF. Here the CDR3 DNA reads TGTGCCAGCAGCCCGGGGACAGGGAGGGACTACGAGCAGTACTTC.

CDR3 sequence: CAISGSGDRAFF. The CDR3 nucleotides read TGTGCCATCAGTGGTAGCGGGGACAGGGCGTTCTTC. J is TRBJ2-1 and V is TRBV10-3; D is possibly TRBD1 (9 bases). The CDR3 has 12 residues. V lost 4 bases and J lost 15, with 16 bases in between. The germline V gene has CDR1 ENHRY and CDR2 SYGVKD.